This T cell receptor (beta chain) was sequenced in a study of blood T cell repertoires in COVID-19. Study as a whole: The United States, Italy and Spain provided the acute and convalescent COVID-19 samples. The cDNA or gDNA used as material had been derived from T cells, B-cell-depleted T cells, or PBMCs.

TCRdb's copy holds only in-frame clones and misses some; the assay was immunoSEQ multiplex PCR. In the table there are about 160,000 clones, around four fifths of which are singletons. CDR1 is SNHLY, CDR2 FYNNEI, per germline. V lost 6 bases to trimming and J lost 1 base, with 9 bases between them. CDR3 size: 14 residues. The sample consisted of peripheral blood. This TCR was recovered from a woman aged 80 or older with active or convalescent COVID-19. The chain combines TRBV2 with TRBJ2-2, with D possibly matching TRBD1 (6 bases). CDR3 in amino acids: CASRIQGNTGELFF. The CDR3 DNA sequence: TGTGCCAGCAGGATACAGGGGAACACCGGGGAGCTGTTTTTT.